The sequence of this T cell receptor beta chain was determined in a study of blood T cell repertoires in COVID-19 (dated by TCRdb to the early 2020s). Context from the whole study: Collaborator samples came from the United States, Italy and Spain and covered acute and convalescent phases of COVID-19. Where available, HLA class I and class II types were taken from metadata supplied by the sample provider and were not determined by assay-based typing. Subjects who had been exposed to COVID-19, were actively infected with it, or had recovered from it provided the deeply sampled blood TCRbeta repertoires that made up the dataset. The repertoires were released in a freely available public database meant as a resource for research on the immune response to SARS-CoV-2. The sample metadata nearly always contained a de-identified subject ID, COVID-19 status, age in years and sex. The samples were drawn from the first 160 participants of the ongoing ImmuneRACE study and from some 1,300 subjects provided by 6 global collaborators. The prospective study material was composed of cDNA or gDNA derived from T cells, B-cell-depleted T cells, or PBMCs. Study-wide conclusions, independent of this receptor: How much clinical and demographic metadata was included differed by source and by participant, and the metadata was provided uncurated.

Points on this clone: The specificity of this receptor is unknown. Per-base quality was not reported, and no clone a single base away is much larger than it.

Whole blood was collected in K2EDTA tubes by collaborating institutions according to the institutions' own protocols. Collaborator samples were shipped for TCRbeta analysis as frozen whole blood, isolated PBMCs, or DNA extracted from either sample type. TCRbeta CDR3 regions were amplified from genomic DNA by means of the immunoSEQ Assay, a bias-controlled multiplex PCR. The paper's data handling went like this. The number of nucleated cells in each sample was estimated by amplification of reference gene primers within the assay. To quantify the absolute abundance of each unique TCRbeta CDR3 rearrangement, sequence reads were collapsed and filtered. For each sample, productive Simpson clonality was calculated by taking the square root of Simpson's diversity index across productive rearrangements. Entries here come from immuneACCESS through TCRdb and include only in-frame sequences with V and J called. Some clones fail to appear in such tables; in the studies checked, an unresolved V gene covers under half of the shortfall, and the cause of the remainder is unknown. The V and J calls and the clone size are those of that table, but D and trimming were determined from the DNA. The sample table shows fewer than 100,000 clones, and roughly 86% are seen once. The ten largest clones add up to 10% of the sample.

The receptor was isolated from a man aged 50-60 years with acute or convalescent COVID-19. The sequenced sample consisted of peripheral blood.

The CDR3 has the sequence CASRRYRENSPLHF. DNA sequence: TGTGCCAGCAGAAGGTACAGGGAGAATTCACCCCTCCACTTT. The V and J genes are TRBV6-5 and TRBJ1-6; the D gene is perhaps TRBD1, on 6 matching bases. Taken from the germline V gene, the CDR1 and CDR2 loops are MNHEY and SVGAGI. Trimming takes 6 bases from V and 7 bases from J, and the germline ends sit 13 bases apart. Taken from cysteine to phenylalanine, the CDR3 has 14 residues. Only the CDR3 portion is preserved as DNA: 42 bases, with reading frame beginning at the first base.